This TCR beta chain was obtained from a study of blood T cell repertoires in COVID-19. The trim removed 5 bases at V and 2 bases at J, leaving 8 bases unmatched. Per the germline V gene, CDR1 is LGHNA and CDR2 is YSLEER. The CDR3 is made up of 16 amino acids. Profiled with immunoSEQ multiplex PCR; TCRdb holds only in-frame clones, not every one. The sample includes fewer than 80,000 clones, more than 80% of them seen just once. The source material was peripheral blood. This sequence originates from a man aged 50 or older with COVID-19, enrolled during active disease. The chain joins TRBV4-3 to TRBJ2-1, with 8 bases aligning to TRBD1. CDR3 sequence reads: CASSISSGGTYNEQFF. The CDR3 DNA reads as TGCGCCAGCAGCATTTCCTCAGGGGGCACCTACAATGAGCAGTTCTTC.